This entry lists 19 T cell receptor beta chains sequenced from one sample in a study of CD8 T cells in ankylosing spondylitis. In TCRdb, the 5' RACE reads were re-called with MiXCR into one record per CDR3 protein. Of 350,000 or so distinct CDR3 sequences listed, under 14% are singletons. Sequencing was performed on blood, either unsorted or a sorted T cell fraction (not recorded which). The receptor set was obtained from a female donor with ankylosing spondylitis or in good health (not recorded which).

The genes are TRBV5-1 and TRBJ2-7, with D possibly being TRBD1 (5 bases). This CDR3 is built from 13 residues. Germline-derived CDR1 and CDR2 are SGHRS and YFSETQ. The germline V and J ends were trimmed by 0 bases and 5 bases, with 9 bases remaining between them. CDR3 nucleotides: TGCGCCAGCAGCTTGGACAGGTCGAACGAGCAGTACTTC. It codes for CASSLDRSNEQYF.

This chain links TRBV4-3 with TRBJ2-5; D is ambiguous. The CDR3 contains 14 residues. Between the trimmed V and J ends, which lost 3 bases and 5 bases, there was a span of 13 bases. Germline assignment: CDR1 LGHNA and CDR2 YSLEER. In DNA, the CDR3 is TGCGCCAGCAGCCAGGACCAGTCCGGGGAGACCCAGTACTTC. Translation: CASSQDQSGETQYF.

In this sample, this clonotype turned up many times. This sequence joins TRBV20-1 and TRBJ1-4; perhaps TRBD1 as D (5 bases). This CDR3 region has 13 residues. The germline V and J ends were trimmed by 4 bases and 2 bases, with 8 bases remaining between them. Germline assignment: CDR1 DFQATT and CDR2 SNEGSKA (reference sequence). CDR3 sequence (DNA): TGCAGTGCTACAGGGTCGACTAATGAAAAACTGTTTTTT. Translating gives CSATGSTNEKLFF.

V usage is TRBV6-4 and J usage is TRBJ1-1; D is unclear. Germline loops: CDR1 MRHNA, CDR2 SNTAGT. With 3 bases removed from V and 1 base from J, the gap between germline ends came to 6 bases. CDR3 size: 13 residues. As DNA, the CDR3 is TGTGCCAGCAGTGAAGTGCGGAACACTGAAGCTTTCTTT. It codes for CASSEVRNTEAFF.

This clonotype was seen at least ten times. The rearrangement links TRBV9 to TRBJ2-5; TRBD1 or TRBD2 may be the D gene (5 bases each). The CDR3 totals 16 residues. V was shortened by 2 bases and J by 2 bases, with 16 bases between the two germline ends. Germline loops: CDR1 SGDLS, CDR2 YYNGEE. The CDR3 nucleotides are TGTGCCAGCAGCGTGGGGGACCGAATTTATCAAGAGACCCAGTACTTC. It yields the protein CASSVGDRIYQETQYF.

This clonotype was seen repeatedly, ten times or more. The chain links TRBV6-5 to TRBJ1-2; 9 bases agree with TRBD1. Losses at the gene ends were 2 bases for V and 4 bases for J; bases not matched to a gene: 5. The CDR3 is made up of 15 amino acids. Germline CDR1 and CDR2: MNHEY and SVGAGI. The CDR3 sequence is CASSYRGQGSYGYTF. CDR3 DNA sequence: TGTGCCAGCAGTTACAGGGGACAGGGTAGCTATGGCTACACCTTC.

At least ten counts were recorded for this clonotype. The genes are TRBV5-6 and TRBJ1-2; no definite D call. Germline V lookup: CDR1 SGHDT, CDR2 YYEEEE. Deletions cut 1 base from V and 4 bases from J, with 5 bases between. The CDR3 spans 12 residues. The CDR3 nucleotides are TGTGCCAGCAGCTTGCAGACCTATGGCTACACCTTC. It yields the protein CASSLQTYGYTF.

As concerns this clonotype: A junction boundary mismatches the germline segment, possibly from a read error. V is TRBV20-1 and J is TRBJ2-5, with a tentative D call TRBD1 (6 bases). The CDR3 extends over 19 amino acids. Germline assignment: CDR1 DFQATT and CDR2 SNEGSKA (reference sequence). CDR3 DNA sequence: TGCTGTGCTAGAGTGGCGCAGTCCGAGACAGGACCTTCCCAAGAGACCCAGTACTTC. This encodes CCARVAQSETGPSQETQYF.

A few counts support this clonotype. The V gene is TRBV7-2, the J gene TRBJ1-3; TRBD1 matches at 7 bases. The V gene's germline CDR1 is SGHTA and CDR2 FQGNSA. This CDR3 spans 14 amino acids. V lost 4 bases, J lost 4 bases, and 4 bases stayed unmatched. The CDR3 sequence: CASSWPGQGNTIYF. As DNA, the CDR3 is TGTGCCAGCAGCTGGCCGGGACAGGGAAACACCATATATTTT.

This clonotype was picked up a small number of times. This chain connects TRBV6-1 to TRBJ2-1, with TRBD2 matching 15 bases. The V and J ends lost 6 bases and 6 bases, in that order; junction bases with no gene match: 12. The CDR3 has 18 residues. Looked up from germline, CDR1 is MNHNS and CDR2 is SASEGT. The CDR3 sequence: CASRGTGTSGGFFNEQFF. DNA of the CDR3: TGTGCCAGCAGGGGAACCGGGACTAGCGGGGGGTTTTTCAATGAGCAGTTCTTC.

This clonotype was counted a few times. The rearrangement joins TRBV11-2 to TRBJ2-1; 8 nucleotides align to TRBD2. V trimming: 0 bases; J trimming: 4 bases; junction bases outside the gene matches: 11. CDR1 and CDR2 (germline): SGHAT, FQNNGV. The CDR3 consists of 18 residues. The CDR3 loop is CASSLEWGSGALYNEQFF. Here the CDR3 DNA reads TGTGCCAGCAGCTTAGAGTGGGGTAGCGGGGCACTGTACAATGAGCAGTTCTTC.

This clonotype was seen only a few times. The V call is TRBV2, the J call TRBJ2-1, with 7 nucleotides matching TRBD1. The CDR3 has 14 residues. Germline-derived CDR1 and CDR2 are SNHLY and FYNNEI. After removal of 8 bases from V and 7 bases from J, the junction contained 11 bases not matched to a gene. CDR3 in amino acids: CASARQGTLNEQFF. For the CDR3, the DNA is TGTGCCAGCGCTAGACAGGGAACCCTGAATGAGCAGTTCTTC.

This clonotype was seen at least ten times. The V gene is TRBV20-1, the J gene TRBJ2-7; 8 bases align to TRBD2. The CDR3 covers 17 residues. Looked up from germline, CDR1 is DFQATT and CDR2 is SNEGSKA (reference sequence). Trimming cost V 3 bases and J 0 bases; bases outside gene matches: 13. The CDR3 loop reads CSASPPSGGLISYEQYF. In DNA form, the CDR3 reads TGCAGTGCTAGCCCCCCATCGGGGGGGCTAATCTCCTACGAGCAGTACTTC.

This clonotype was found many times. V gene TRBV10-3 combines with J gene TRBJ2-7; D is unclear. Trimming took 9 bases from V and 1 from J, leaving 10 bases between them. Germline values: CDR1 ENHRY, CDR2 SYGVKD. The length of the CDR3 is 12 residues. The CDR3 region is CAIGKGSYEQYF. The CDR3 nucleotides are TGTGCCATAGGGAAGGGTTCCTACGAGCAGTACTTC.

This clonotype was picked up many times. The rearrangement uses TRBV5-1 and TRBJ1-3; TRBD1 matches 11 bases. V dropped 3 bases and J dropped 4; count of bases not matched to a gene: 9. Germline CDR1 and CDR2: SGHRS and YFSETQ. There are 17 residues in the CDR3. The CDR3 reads CASSYRDRGFAGNTIYF. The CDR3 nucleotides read TGCGCCAGCAGCTACCGGGACAGGGGGTTTGCGGGAAACACCATATATTTT.

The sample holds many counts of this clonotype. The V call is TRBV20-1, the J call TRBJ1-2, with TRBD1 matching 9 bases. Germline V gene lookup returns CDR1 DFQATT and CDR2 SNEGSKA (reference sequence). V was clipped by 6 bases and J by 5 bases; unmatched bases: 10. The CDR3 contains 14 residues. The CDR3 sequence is CSAEGRTGEYGYTF. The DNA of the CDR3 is TGCAGTGCGGAAGGGCGGACAGGGGAATATGGCTACACCTTC.

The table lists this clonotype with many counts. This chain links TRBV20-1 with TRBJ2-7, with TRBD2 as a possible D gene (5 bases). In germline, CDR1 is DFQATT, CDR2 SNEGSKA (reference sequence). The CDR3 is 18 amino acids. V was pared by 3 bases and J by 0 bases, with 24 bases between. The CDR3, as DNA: TGCAGTGCTAGGAATCCGCTGGCGCGCGGAGGTAGCTCCTACGAGCAGTACTTC. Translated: CSARNPLARGGSSYEQYF.

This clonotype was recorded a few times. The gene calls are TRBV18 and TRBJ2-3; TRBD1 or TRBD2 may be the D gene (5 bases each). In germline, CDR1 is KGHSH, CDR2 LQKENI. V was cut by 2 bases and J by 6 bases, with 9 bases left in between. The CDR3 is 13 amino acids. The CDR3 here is CASSPIRDDTQYF. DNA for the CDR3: TGTGCCAGCTCACCAATCAGGGACGATACGCAGTATTTT.

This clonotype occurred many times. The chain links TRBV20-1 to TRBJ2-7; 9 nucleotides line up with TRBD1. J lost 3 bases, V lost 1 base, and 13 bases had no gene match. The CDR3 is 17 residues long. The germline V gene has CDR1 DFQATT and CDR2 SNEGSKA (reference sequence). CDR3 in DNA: TGCAGTGCTAGAGGACACAACCGGGACAGGGTGAACTACGAGCAGTACTTC. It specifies CSARGHNRDRVNYEQYF.